This T cell receptor beta chain derives from a study of blood T cell repertoires in COVID-19. Turning to the study itself: Acute-phase and convalescent COVID-19 samples originated in the United States, Italy and Spain. T cells, B-cell-depleted T cells, or PBMCs provided the cDNA or gDNA that served as material.

The CDR3 is made up of 11 amino acids. Trimming shortened V by 7 bases and J by 6 bases, and 9 bases separated the two germline ends. The germline gives CDR1 SGHRS, CDR2 YFSETQ. Per the study methods: Amplification from reference gene primers served as the basis for estimated nucleated cell counts. The method was immunoSEQ multiplex PCR; TCRdb's version includes in-frame clones alone and lacks a portion of them. For V, J and clone size, that table is used; D and trimming come from the DNA. The sample includes 150,000 or so clones, around 84% of them seen just once. Sequencing was performed on peripheral blood. The chain carries TRBV5-1 and TRBJ2-3; TRBD2 might be the D (7 bases). This TCR came from a man aged 50-59 years with active or convalescent COVID-19. The CDR3 protein is CASGGADTQYF. As DNA, the CDR3 is TGCGCCAGCGGGGGGGCGGATACGCAGTATTTT.